This T cell receptor beta chain was recorded in a study of blood T cells in healthy people across ages. Primed by a sample-barcoded 5' primer and a J-beta primer mix, a second PCR proceeded for 7 to 11 cycles. In TCRdb, the 5' RACE reads were re-called with MiXCR into one record per CDR3 protein. The sample lists about a million distinct CDR3 sequences; more than 30% were seen once. V lost 3 bases to trimming and J lost 9 bases, with 11 bases between them. Germline CDR1 and CDR2: DFQATT and SNEGSKA (reference sequence). This CDR3 is built from 12 residues. The TCR was taken from a man aged 18 to 29 in good health. The V and J genes are TRBV20-1 and TRBJ2-2, with no clear D. The sample consisted of blood. The CDR3 sequence is CSASDLGRELFF. The CDR3 nucleotides read TGCAGTGCTAGCGATCTAGGGAGGGAGCTGTTTTTT.